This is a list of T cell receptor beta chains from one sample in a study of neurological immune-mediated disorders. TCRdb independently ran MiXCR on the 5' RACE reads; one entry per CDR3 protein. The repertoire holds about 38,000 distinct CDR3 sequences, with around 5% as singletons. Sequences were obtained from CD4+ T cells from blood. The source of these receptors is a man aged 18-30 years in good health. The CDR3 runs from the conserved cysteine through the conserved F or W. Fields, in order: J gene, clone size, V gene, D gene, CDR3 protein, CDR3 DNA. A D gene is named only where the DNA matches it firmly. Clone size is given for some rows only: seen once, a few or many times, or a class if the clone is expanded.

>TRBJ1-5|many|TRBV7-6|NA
CASSLQSGLNQPQHF
TGTGCCAGCAGCTTACAATCAGGGCTCAATCAGCCCCAGCATTTT
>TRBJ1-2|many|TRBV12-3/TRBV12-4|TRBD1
CASSLSGGYSGYTF
TGTGCCAGCAGTTTGTCAGGGGGGTATTCTGGCTACACCTTC
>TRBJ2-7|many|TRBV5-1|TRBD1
CASSYRDRLREQYF
TGCGCCAGCAGCTACCGGGACAGGCTAAGGGAGCAGTACTTC
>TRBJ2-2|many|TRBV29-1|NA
CSATLWQSGELFF
TGCAGCGCAACCCTGTGGCAGAGCGGGGAGCTGTTTTTT
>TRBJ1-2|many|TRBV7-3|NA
CASSPPGDKGGYGYTF
TGTGCCAGCAGCCCGCCGGGAGACAAGGGAGGCTATGGCTACACCTTC
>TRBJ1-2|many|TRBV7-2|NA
CASSLSVQGTYGYTF
TGTGCCAGCAGCTTATCAGTTCAGGGGACCTATGGCTACACCTTC
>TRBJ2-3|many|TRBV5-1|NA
CASSPDTDTDTQYF
TGCGCCAGCAGCCCGGACACAGACACAGATACGCAGTATTTT
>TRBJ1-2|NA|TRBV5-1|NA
CASTGAGANYGYTF
TGCGCCAGCACGGGGGCTGGAGCTAACTATGGCTACACCTTC
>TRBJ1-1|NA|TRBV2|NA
CASSELGLGAFF
TGTGCCAGCAGTGAATTGGGGCTCGGAGCTTTCTTT
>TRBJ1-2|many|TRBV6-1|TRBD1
CASSVGQGALNYGYTF
TGTGCCAGCAGTGTGGGACAGGGGGCCCTTAACTATGGCTACACCTTC